These 24 T cell receptor beta chains were sequenced from one sample in a study of T cell responses to AZD1222 COVID-19 vaccine (dated by TCRdb to 2020 to 2022). To prepare the library, the immunoSEQ multiplex PCR assay was applied. In its TCRdb copy, this immuneACCESS table keeps in-frame sequences only and misses some clones. Where compared with another copy, unresolved V genes explain less than half of these, and the others have no known cause. The sample has 150,000 to 200,000 clones on record, approximately 90% of them singletons. The ten most abundant clones make up 25% to 30% of the sample. In the paper's terms, the time point label means: about 28 days (+/-7) after the second vaccine dose. The source material was peripheral blood, sampled 28 days after the second AZD1222 dose. The receptors come from an adult who received the AZD1222 COVID-19 vaccine.

The chain couples TRBV7-9 to TRBJ1-4; 10 nucleotides align to TRBD1. CDR3 length: 17 residues. V trimming: 1 base; J trimming: 4 bases; junction bases outside the gene matches: 6. From germline, CDR1 is SEHNR and CDR2 FQNEAQ (reference sequence). CDR3 amino acids: CASSLGDRGEHNEKLFF. CDR3 sequence (DNA): TGTGCCAGCAGCTTAGGGGACAGGGGAGAACATAATGAAAAACTGTTTTTT.

The rearrangement joins TRBV28 to TRBJ2-7; no firm D call. The CDR3 is 18 residues long. From germline, CDR1 is MDHEN and CDR2 SYDVKM. Trimming shortened V by 0 bases and J by 6 bases, and 24 bases separated the two germline ends. The chain's CDR3 is CASSLWAIKTGVGVEQYF. CDR3 DNA sequence: TGTGCCAGCAGTTTATGGGCAATCAAAACGGGCGTTGGGGTCGAGCAGTACTTC.

This clone was recorded a few times. The gene calls are TRBV28 and TRBJ1-1, with D possibly being TRBD1 (6 bases). CDR1 MDHEN and CDR2 SYDVKM come from the germline V gene. The CDR3 extends over 16 amino acids. The germline V and J ends were trimmed by 5 bases and 5 bases, with 21 bases remaining between them. CDR3 protein: CASSPSTGGISTEAFF. CDR3 DNA: TGTGCCAGCAGTCCAAGCACCGGGGGCATATCAACTGAAGCTTTCTTT.

The chain couples TRBV3-1 (or the pseudogene TRBV3-2) to TRBJ2-3; D call uncertain. Germline-derived CDR1 and CDR2 are LGHDT and YNNKEL (reference sequence). There are 15 residues in the CDR3. V lost 3 bases and J 0 bases, leaving 10 bases between the germline ends. The chain's CDR3 is CASSHLHSSTDTQYF. Here the CDR3 DNA reads TGTGCCAGCAGCCACCTTCATTCGAGCACAGATACGCAGTATTTT.

The chain joins TRBV5-1 to TRBJ2-3; D is possibly TRBD2 (5 bases). In germline, CDR1 is SGHRS, CDR2 YFSETQ. V was cut by 0 bases and J by 6 bases, with 14 bases left in between. The CDR3 length is 15 residues. CDR3 bases: TGCGCCAGCAGCTTGGCTCATGCCTCGGGGGATACGCAGTATTTT. This codes for CASSLAHASGDTQYF.

This CDR3 reads CSVVTGSGNIQYF. The CDR3 DNA sequence: TGCAGCGTTGTGACGGGGTCTGGAAACATTCAGTACTTC. The chain recombines TRBV29-1 with TRBJ2-4; tentatively, D is TRBD2 (5 bases). CDR1 SQVTM and CDR2 ANQGSEA come from the germline V gene. Trimming removed 4 bases at V and 6 bases at J, with 13 bases between. The CDR3 loop spans 13 amino acids.

Note on this clone: The same CDR3 can be traced to other DNA sequences in this sample. The chain couples TRBV6-5 to TRBJ1-5; no definite D call. The germline V gene has CDR1 MNHEY and CDR2 SVGAGI. The CDR3 has 13 amino acids. The V end lost 3 bases, the J end lost 6 bases, and 9 bases lay between the germline ends. The CDR3 nucleotides are TGTGCCAGCAGTTATTCTCGGGGTCAGCCCCAGCATTTT. Translated, it gives CASSYSRGQPQHF.

This clone was seen a few times. The gene calls are TRBV28 and TRBJ2-7, with 7 bases that match TRBD1. After removal of 6 bases from V and 2 bases from J, the junction contained 4 bases not matched to a gene. The CDR3 is 13 residues long. The V gene's germline CDR1 is MDHEN and CDR2 SYDVKM. As DNA, the CDR3 is TGTGCCAGCAGGACAGGGTTAACCTACGAGCAGTACTTC. Translated, it gives CASRTGLTYEQYF.

This clone was seen just once. The rearrangement uses TRBV27 and TRBJ1-2; D is ambiguous. The CDR3 is made up of 12 amino acids. Germline V gene lookup returns CDR1 MNHEY and CDR2 SMNVEV (reference sequence). Trimming took 2 bases from V and 7 from J, leaving 8 bases between them. CDR3 amino acids: CASSLPGAGYTF. The CDR3 DNA reads TGTGCCAGCAGTTTACCGGGAGCTGGCTACACCTTC.

This clone was seen just once. The rearrangement joins TRBV7-2 to TRBJ1-2; D unclear. The CDR3 runs 13 residues. Looked up from germline, CDR1 is SGHTA and CDR2 is FQGNSA. V lost 5 bases and J 8 bases, leaving 15 bases between the germline ends. CDR3 loop: CASSPPGFGGYTF. The CDR3 bases are TGTGCCAGCAGCCCCCCCGGGTTCGGGGGCTACACCTTC.

The chain couples TRBV5-1 to TRBJ2-3; D perhaps matches TRBD1 (5 bases). Per the germline V gene, CDR1 is SGHRS and CDR2 is YFSETQ. The CDR3 sequence is 15 residues long. The V gene lost 2 bases and the J gene lost 3 bases, with 13 bases spanning the gap. The CDR3 protein is CASSFAGMVTDTQYF. CDR3 in DNA: TGCGCCAGCAGCTTCGCAGGGATGGTTACAGATACGCAGTATTTT.

This chain connects TRBV11-2 to TRBJ2-1, with D unclear. The germline CDR1 and CDR2 sequences are SGHAT and FQNNGV. The V end was cut by 5 bases, the J end by 1 base, with 12 bases between. This CDR3 comprises 15 residues. CDR3 region: CASSAGGASYNEQFF. The CDR3 DNA sequence: TGTGCCAGCAGCGCCGGTGGTGCGTCCTACAATGAGCAGTTCTTC.

Note on this clone: A read error may account for a junction end that differs from germline. The chain links TRBV6-5 to TRBJ1-5, with unresolved D. The CDR3 runs 13 residues. The germline CDR1 and CDR2 sequences are MNHEY and SVGAGI. CDR3 nucleotide sequence: TGTGCCAGCAGTCCCGACGGGAATCGGCCCCAGCATTTT. It translates to CASSPDGNRPQHF.

The chain employs TRBV10-3 and TRBJ1-2; D not certain. Trimming left V 2 bases short and J 0 bases short, with 10 bases between. In germline, CDR1 is ENHRY, CDR2 SYGVKD. CDR3 length equals 15 residues. CDR3 loop: CAISEVAGANYGYTF. CDR3 DNA: TGTGCCATCAGTGAGGTTGCCGGAGCTAACTATGGCTACACCTTC.

CDR3 residues: CASSLGTENTEAFF. In nucleotides, the CDR3 is TGCGCCAGCAGCTTGGGGACGGAAAACACTGAAGCTTTCTTT. The chain is built from TRBV5-1 and TRBJ1-1; no clear D. Germline loops: CDR1 SGHRS, CDR2 YFSETQ. The CDR3 spans 14 residues. V lost 0 bases and J lost 2, with 8 bases in between.

The chain has TRBV5-1 and TRBJ2-7, with D perhaps TRBD1 or TRBD2 (6 bases each). The CDR3 consists of 16 residues. Trimming took 0 bases from V and 4 from J, leaving 17 bases between them. CDR1 and CDR2 from the germline V gene are SGHRS and YFSETQ. CDR3 sequence (DNA): TGCGCCAGCAGCTTGGTGGGCACAGGGAGGTGGTACGAGCAGTACTTC. It specifies CASSLVGTGRWYEQYF.

CDR3 in amino acids: CASGFMGYEQYF. Here the CDR3 DNA reads TGTGCCAGCGGGTTCATGGGCTACGAGCAGTACTTC. The J gene is TRBJ2-7, the V gene TRBV12-3 or TRBV12-4; D is uncertain. V lost 8 bases and J lost 3, with 11 bases in between. There are 12 residues in the CDR3.

The CDR3 DNA is TGTGCCAGTACCCGGCAGGGAGTAGCAACTAATGAAAAACTGTTTTTT. Its translation is CASTRQGVATNEKLFF. V usage is TRBV19 and J usage is TRBJ1-4; perhaps TRBD1 as D (5 bases). Germline lookup yields CDR1 LNHDA and CDR2 SQIVND (reference sequence). CDR3 size: 16 residues. Trimming cost V 7 bases and J 0 bases, with 15 bases left between them. Full variable domain (missing parts from reference TRBV19 and TRBJ1-4): DGGITQSPKYLFRKEGQNVTLSCEQNLNHDAMYWYRQDPGQGLRLIYYSQIVNDFQKGDIAEGYSVSREKKESFPLTVTSAQKNPTAFYLCASTRQGVATNEKLFFGSGTQLSVL.

The chain joins TRBV27 to TRBJ1-5; perhaps TRBD1 as D (5 bases). Germline V lookup: CDR1 MNHEY, CDR2 SMNVEV (reference sequence). The CDR3 runs to 17 residues. V lost 1 base, J lost 2 bases, and 15 bases lay in between. CDR3 sequence reads: CASSLLSGREGNQPQHF. The CDR3 nucleotides are TGTGCCAGCAGTTTATTAAGTGGCAGGGAGGGCAATCAGCCCCAGCATTTT.

The chain recombines TRBV14 with TRBJ2-1; no clear D gene. This CDR3 has 11 amino acids. Germline CDR1 reads SGHDN; CDR2 reads FVKESK. V was pared by 5 bases and J by 4 bases, with 3 bases between. CDR3 DNA sequence: TGTGCCAGCAGCGAATACAATGAGCAGTTCTTC. This codes for CASSEYNEQFF.

The V and J genes are TRBV7-8 and TRBJ2-5; D gene unclear. Between the trimmed V and J ends, which lost 5 bases and 5 bases, there was a span of 6 bases. The CDR3 contains 11 residues. The V gene's germline CDR1 is SGHVS and CDR2 FQNEAQ. This chain's CDR3 is CASSPRETQYF. CDR3 nucleotides: TGTGCCAGCAGCCCGCGGGAGACCCAGTACTTC.

The chain links TRBV6-5 to TRBJ2-5; D is unresolved. Trimming removed 6 bases from V and 5 bases from J, with 13 bases in between. Germline V CDR1 and CDR2: MNHEY, SVGAGI. The CDR3 extends over 13 amino acids. CDR3 sequence reads: CASRNVGVETQYF. The CDR3 DNA reads as TGTGCCAGCAGGAATGTTGGGGTGGAGACCCAGTACTTC.

The chain employs TRBV9 and TRBJ1-3; 7 nucleotides agree with TRBD1. V lost 8 bases, J lost 2 bases, and 4 bases stayed unmatched. The CDR3 sequence is 13 residues long. The germline CDR1 and CDR2 sequences are SGDLS and YYNGEE. CDR3: CASTRGTGNTIYF. The CDR3 DNA reads TGTGCCAGTACCAGGGGGACTGGAAACACCATATATTTT.

The rearrangement joins TRBV3-1 (or the pseudogene TRBV3-2) to TRBJ2-7, with TRBD1 matching 11 bases. V trimming: 2 bases; J trimming: 5 bases; junction bases outside the gene matches: 8. The length of the CDR3 is 16 residues. From germline, CDR1 is LGHDT and CDR2 YNNKEL (reference sequence). In DNA form, the CDR3 reads TGTGCCAGCAGCCAATGGACAGGGGGCCTTATCGACGAGCAGTACTTC. Translation gives CASSQWTGGLIDEQYF.